This entry describes one T cell receptor (beta chain). Germline CDR1 GTSNPN, CDR2 SVGIG (reference sequence). V was pared by 0 bases and J by 5 bases, with 13 bases between. The length of the CDR3 is 14 residues. The protocol was immunoSEQ multiplex PCR, while the TCRdb copy is restricted to in-frame clones and leaves out a portion. The sample lists approximately 140,000 clones; just over 90% were seen once. The data are from a study of T cell responses to AZD1222 COVID-19 vaccine. The sequences come from peripheral blood, collected on day 0 of AZD1222 vaccination. The sequence derives from an adult in good health. V usage is TRBV30 and J usage is TRBJ2-5; D gene unclear. The CDR3 loop reads CAWSVDGLVETQYF. The CDR3 DNA sequence: TGTGCCTGGAGTGTGGATGGGCTCGTGGAGACCCAGTACTTC.